This T cell receptor (beta chain) was identified in a study of blood T cell repertoires in COVID-19. Study in general: The samples span acute and convalescent COVID-19 from the United States, Italy and Spain. T cells, B-cell-depleted T cells, or PBMCs provided the cDNA or gDNA that served as material.

Per the original data handling: Reference gene primer amplification gave estimated nucleated cell counts. TCRdb's table, derived via immunoSEQ multiplex PCR, lists solely in-frame clones and lacks some. D and trimming come from the DNA, and the V and J calls and clone size come from that table. The sample shows about 110,000 clones, roughly nine tenths of them seen only once. The CDR3 covers 14 residues. CDR1 and CDR2 from the germline V gene are SNHLY and FYNNEI. Trimming left V 6 bases short and J 0 bases short, with 12 bases between. This rearrangement joins TRBV2 to TRBJ2-7; maybe TRBD1 (6 bases). The sequence was collected from a human donor in a cohort sampled during active COVID-19. The sample consisted of peripheral blood. In DNA form, the CDR3 reads TGTGCCAGCAGGCTACAGGGCCTCTCCTACGAGCAGTACTTC. As protein: CASRLQGLSYEQYF.